This T cell receptor (beta chain) was obtained from a study of regulatory T cells in long-lasting Graves disease. Trimming removed 5 bases at V and 3 bases at J, with 11 bases between. Per the germline V gene, CDR1 is SNHLY and CDR2 is FYNNEI. The CDR3 runs to 14 residues. CDR3-region Arm-PCR and iRepertoire HTBI primers produced the TCR beta libraries. TCRdb reprocessed the multiplex PCR reads via MiXCR and lists one record per CDR3 protein. The table has about 240,000 distinct CDR3 sequences, 20% to 25% seen once. Time point described: newly diagnosed GD, antithyroid drugs for less than 3 months. PBMC-derived RNA was used for the TCR library.

This clonotype was sampled from a female donor with Graves disease. Source: peripheral blood mononuclear cells (PBMCs), taken at new diagnosis, from a patient treated with antithyroid drugs. The chain employs TRBV2 and TRBJ1-5; D remains unclear. CDR3 sequence: CASSPNMDNQPQHF. CDR3 DNA: TGTGCCAGCAGTCCTAACATGGACAATCAGCCCCAGCATTTT.